These T cell receptor beta chains were read from a single sample in a study of tumor-infiltrating lymphocytes in primary liver carcinoma. In TCRdb, the multiplex PCR reads were re-called with MiXCR into one record per CDR3 protein. Here the sample spans approximately 300,000 distinct CDR3 sequences, 65% being singletons. The sample taken for sequencing was peripheral blood. The receptors stem from a man in his forties with primary liver carcinoma and hepatitis B virus infection. Each CDR3 is given with its conserved first and last residue. Each record gives: V gene, D gene, CDR3 length, J gene, clone size, CDR3 DNA, CDR3 protein. A D gene is named only where the DNA matches it firmly. Clone size, where shown, is once, few, many, or a class for clones that have expanded.

v_gene: TRBV5-1
d_gene: -
len: 14
j_gene: TRBJ1-1
abundance: few
CDR3nt: TGCGCCAGCAGCTTGTTACAAACGAACACTGAAGCTTTCTTT
CDR3aa: CASSLLQTNTEAFF

v_gene: TRBV5-6
d_gene: TRBD2
len: 16
j_gene: TRBJ2-3
abundance: once
CDR3nt: TGTGCCAGCAGCTTGTTCGGGGGGGGGGGCACAGATACGCAGTATTTT
CDR3aa: CASSLFGGGGTDTQYF

v_gene: TRBV11-2
d_gene: -
len: 14
j_gene: TRBJ1-6
abundance: -
CDR3nt: TGTGACAGCAGCTTAGTTGGCAGAGATTCACCCCTCCACTTT
CDR3aa: CDSSLVGRDSPLHF

v_gene: TRBV10-3
d_gene: TRBD2
len: 18
j_gene: TRBJ2-1
abundance: -
CDR3nt: TGTGTCATCAGTGAACGTGGAAGCGGGAGTGCAGTGGTCAATGAGCAGTTCTTC
CDR3aa: CVISERGSGSAVVNEQFF

v_gene: TRBV7-8
d_gene: -
len: 15
j_gene: TRBJ2-1
abundance: many
CDR3nt: TGTGCCAGCAGCTTATCGGGCCAGCCGGGCAATGAGCAGTTCTTC
CDR3aa: CASSLSGQPGNEQFF

v_gene: TRBV11-2
d_gene: -
len: 15
j_gene: TRBJ1-1
abundance: -
CDR3nt: TGTGCCAGCAGCCTCATGGTAGGTGGGAACACTGAAGCTTTCTTT
CDR3aa: CASSLMVGGNTEAFF

v_gene: TRBV28
d_gene: -
len: 15
j_gene: TRBJ1-5
abundance: -
CDR3nt: TGTGCCAGCATCCCTACAGGGTATCGGAATCAGCCCCAGCATTTT
CDR3aa: CASIPTGYRNQPQHF

v_gene: TRBV12-3/TRBV12-4
d_gene: TRBD2
len: 15
j_gene: TRBJ2-3
abundance: -
CDR3nt: TGTGTCAGCAGTCGTCGGACTAGCGCCACAGGTACGCAGTATTTT
CDR3aa: CVSSRRTSATGTQYF

v_gene: TRBV5-4
d_gene: -
len: 15
j_gene: TRBJ2-7
abundance: -
CDR3nt: TGTGCCAGCAGCCGCGTGGGTGAATTCTCCTACGAGCAGTACTTC
CDR3aa: CASSRVGEFSYEQYF

v_gene: TRBV5-6
d_gene: -
len: 13
j_gene: TRBJ1-5
abundance: -
CDR3nt: TGTGCCAGCAGCCCAGGCCCCGATCAGTCCCAGCATTTT
CDR3aa: CASSPGPDQSQHF

v_gene: TRBV6-5
d_gene: TRBD1
len: 15
j_gene: TRBJ2-1
abundance: once
CDR3nt: TGTGCCAGCAGTTATATGGGACAGGAATACAAAGAGCAGTTCTTC
CDR3aa: CASSYMGQEYKEQFF

v_gene: TRBV7-8
d_gene: TRBD1
len: 15
j_gene: TRBJ2-5
abundance: -
CDR3nt: TGTGCCAGCAGCTTAGCGTGGACAGGTACCGAGACCCAGTACTTC
CDR3aa: CASSLAWTGTETQYF

v_gene: TRBV7-9
d_gene: -
len: 12
j_gene: TRBJ2-7
abundance: few
CDR3nt: TGTGCCAGCAGCTTACCTTACTACGAGCAGTACTTC
CDR3aa: CASSLPYYEQYF

v_gene: TRBV10-3
d_gene: -
len: 13
j_gene: TRBJ1-5
abundance: many
CDR3nt: TGTGCCATCAGTGAGTCGGCCAATCAGCCCCAGCATTTT
CDR3aa: CAISESANQPQHF

v_gene: TRBV30
d_gene: TRBD2
len: 14
j_gene: TRBJ2-3
abundance: few
CDR3nt: TGTGCCTGCCTTACTAGCGGGACTACAGATACGCAGTATTTT
CDR3aa: CACLTSGTTDTQYF

v_gene: TRBV14
d_gene: -
len: 13
j_gene: TRBJ2-3
abundance: -
CDR3nt: TGTGCCAGCAGCCAAGAACCGTCAGATACGCAGTATTTT
CDR3aa: CASSQEPSDTQYF

v_gene: TRBV29-1
d_gene: TRBD1
len: 15
j_gene: TRBJ2-1
abundance: -
CDR3nt: TGCAGCATCAACGGACAGGGAGCCTCCTACAATGAGCTGTTCTTC
CDR3aa: CSINGQGASYNELFF

v_gene: TRBV29-1
d_gene: TRBD2
len: 15
j_gene: TRBJ2-3
abundance: -
CDR3nt: TGCAGCGTGCAGATTAGCGGGAGCCTCACAGATACGCAATATTTT
CDR3aa: CSVQISGSLTDTQYF

v_gene: TRBV29-1
d_gene: -
len: 11
j_gene: TRBJ2-7
abundance: -
CDR3nt: TGCAGCGCCCGGGACCAGCATGAGCAGTACTTC
CDR3aa: CSARDQHEQYF

v_gene: TRBV5-5
d_gene: TRBD2
len: 14
j_gene: TRBJ2-7
abundance: -
CDR3nt: TGTGTCAGCAGCCGACTAGCGGGAATCGGGGAGCAGTACTTC
CDR3aa: CVSSRLAGIGEQYF

v_gene: TRBV29-1
d_gene: -
len: 13
j_gene: TRBJ1-4
abundance: many
CDR3nt: TGCAGCGTGGGGACGAATAGGGGGGAAAAACTGTTTTTT
CDR3aa: CSVGTNRGEKLFF

v_gene: TRBV5-5
d_gene: -
len: 14
j_gene: TRBJ2-7
abundance: many
CDR3nt: TGTGCCAGCAGCCTAGGGACTTCCTGGTTGGAGCAGTACTTC
CDR3aa: CASSLGTSWLEQYF

v_gene: TRBV28
d_gene: -
len: 16
j_gene: TRBJ2-7
abundance: -
CDR3nt: TGTGCCAGCAGCCCTCCCACAGGGCTCCCTATCTGCGAGCAGTACTTC
CDR3aa: CASSPPTGLPICEQYF

v_gene: TRBV6-5
d_gene: -
len: 14
j_gene: TRBJ2-5
abundance: -
CDR3nt: TGTACCAGCACCTCCGAGACCGCTCCAGGGACCCAGTACTTC
CDR3aa: CTSTSETAPGTQYF

v_gene: TRBV4-1
d_gene: -
len: 14
j_gene: TRBJ2-5
abundance: many
CDR3nt: TGCGCCAGCAGCCAAAGGGAAGGTCAAGAGACCCAGTACTTC
CDR3aa: CASSQREGQETQYF

v_gene: TRBV10-3
d_gene: TRBD1
len: 13
j_gene: TRBJ1-5
abundance: -
CDR3nt: TGTGCCATCAGCGCGGACAGGAATCAGCCCCAGCATTTT
CDR3aa: CAISADRNQPQHF

v_gene: TRBV12-3/TRBV12-4
d_gene: -
len: 12
j_gene: TRBJ2-3
abundance: -
CDR3nt: TGTGCCAGCAGTTTAGCGGGAGTGGCGCAGTATTTT
CDR3aa: CASSLAGVAQYF

v_gene: TRBV5-6
d_gene: -
len: 16
j_gene: TRBJ2-1
abundance: -
CDR3nt: TGTGCCAGCGGCTTGGTTGCGGGAGCTGGGGGCAATGAGCAATTCTTC
CDR3aa: CASGLVAGAGGNEQFF

v_gene: TRBV5-6
d_gene: TRBD2
len: 15
j_gene: TRBJ2-1
abundance: few
CDR3nt: TGTGCCGGCAGAACAGGACTAGCGGGAAGTAATGAGCAGTTCTTC
CDR3aa: CAGRTGLAGSNEQFF

v_gene: TRBV7-9
d_gene: -
len: 17
j_gene: TRBJ1-5
abundance: -
CDR3nt: TGTGCCGGCAGCTTAGGTAGACCCACGGGCCTCAATCAGCCCCAGCATTTT
CDR3aa: CAGSLGRPTGLNQPQHF

v_gene: TRBV11-2
d_gene: TRBD1
len: 14
j_gene: TRBJ2-5
abundance: many
CDR3nt: TGTGCCAGCAGCTCGGGACAGCCCCGAGAGACCCAGTACTTC
CDR3aa: CASSSGQPRETQYF

v_gene: TRBV5-4
d_gene: -
len: 13
j_gene: TRBJ2-5
abundance: -
CDR3nt: TGTGCCAGCAGCTTGGAGCGGACGGAGACCCAGTACTTC
CDR3aa: CASSLERTETQYF

v_gene: TRBV4-2
d_gene: TRBD2
len: 18
j_gene: TRBJ2-7
abundance: many
CDR3nt: TGTGCCAGCAGCCAAATAAAGGGAGCGGGAGGTCGGATCTACGAGCAGTACTTC
CDR3aa: CASSQIKGAGGRIYEQYF

v_gene: TRBV29-1
d_gene: -
len: 15
j_gene: TRBJ2-1
abundance: many
CDR3nt: TGCAGCGTTGAAGTTTTAGACAGGACCTACAATGAGCAGTTCTTC
CDR3aa: CSVEVLDRTYNEQFF

v_gene: TRBV5-5
d_gene: -
len: 14
j_gene: TRBJ2-6
abundance: many
CDR3nt: TGTGCCAGCAGCTCCCACCCTGGGGCCAACGTCCTGACTTTC
CDR3aa: CASSSHPGANVLTF

v_gene: TRBV28
d_gene: TRBD1
len: 13
j_gene: TRBJ2-7
abundance: -
CDR3nt: TGTGCCAGCCTGGACAGGACTGCCTACGAGCAGTACTTC
CDR3aa: CASLDRTAYEQYF

v_gene: TRBV7-9
d_gene: -
len: 18
j_gene: TRBJ2-3
abundance: -
CDR3nt: TGTGCCAGCAGCTTAACACTAATGCACAAAGACCTCACAGATACGCAGTATTTT
CDR3aa: CASSLTLMHKDLTDTQYF

v_gene: TRBV11-1
d_gene: -
len: 14
j_gene: TRBJ2-1
abundance: once
CDR3nt: TGTGCCATCTCGGACGGCTTTTTGATGGATGGGCAGTTCTTC
CDR3aa: CAISDGFLMDGQFF

v_gene: TRBV5-1
d_gene: -
len: 14
j_gene: TRBJ2-7
abundance: -
CDR3nt: TGCGCCAGCAGCCCCGGGGGAATCTACTACGAGCAGTACTTC
CDR3aa: CASSPGGIYYEQYF

v_gene: TRBV7-8
d_gene: -
len: 14
j_gene: TRBJ2-7
abundance: -
CDR3nt: TGTGTCAGCAGCTTAGAGCCGGGAAACTACGAGCAGTACTTC
CDR3aa: CVSSLEPGNYEQYF

v_gene: TRBV6-6
d_gene: -
len: 14
j_gene: TRBJ2-3
abundance: -
CDR3nt: TGTGCCAGCAGTACCCGGGTATTCACAAATACGCAGTATTTT
CDR3aa: CASSTRVFTNTQYF

v_gene: TRBV5-1
d_gene: -
len: 14
j_gene: TRBJ2-1
abundance: -
CDR3nt: TGCGCCAGCACCGACTTACTAGGCGGCCATGAGCAGTTCTTC
CDR3aa: CASTDLLGGHEQFF

v_gene: TRBV30
d_gene: -
len: 12
j_gene: TRBJ2-2
abundance: -
CDR3nt: TGTGCCCGGTGGGCGAACACCGGGGAGCTGTTTTTT
CDR3aa: CARWANTGELFF

v_gene: TRBV6-1
d_gene: -
len: 14
j_gene: TRBJ1-1
abundance: many
CDR3nt: TGTGCCAGCAGTGATTTACGCGGATACACTGAAGCTTTCTTT
CDR3aa: CASSDLRGYTEAFF

v_gene: TRBV5-6
d_gene: TRBD1
len: 13
j_gene: TRBJ2-3
abundance: -
CDR3nt: TGTGCCAGCCGCAGGGGGCGCAGAGATAGGCAGTATTTT
CDR3aa: CASRRGRRDRQYF

v_gene: TRBV12-3/TRBV12-4
d_gene: TRBD2
len: 15
j_gene: TRBJ2-7
abundance: -
CDR3nt: TGTGCCAGCGGTGGGAGACCAGCGGGAGGTCGCGTGCAGTACTTC
CDR3aa: CASGGRPAGGRVQYF

v_gene: TRBV29-1
d_gene: TRBD1
len: 15
j_gene: TRBJ1-1
abundance: -
CDR3nt: TGTAGCGTTGCTGACCGGGACAGGGGTGGCACTGAAGCTTTCTTT
CDR3aa: CSVADRDRGGTEAFF

v_gene: TRBV6-1
d_gene: TRBD2
len: 16
j_gene: TRBJ2-5
abundance: -
CDR3nt: TGTGCCAGCAGGGCAGGGACTAGTGGGTCGGGAGAGACCCAGTACTTC
CDR3aa: CASRAGTSGSGETQYF

v_gene: TRBV7-8
d_gene: TRBD1
len: 16
j_gene: TRBJ2-6
abundance: -
CDR3nt: TGTGCCAGCAGCCAAAACAGGGGAGTCGGGGCCAACCTCCCGACTTTC
CDR3aa: CASSQNRGVGANLPTF

v_gene: TRBV29-1
d_gene: -
len: 16
j_gene: TRBJ2-7
abundance: -
CDR3nt: TGCAGCGCCATGACACCTGGGACCGGCATTCCCTACAAGCAGTACTTC
CDR3aa: CSAMTPGTGIPYKQYF

v_gene: TRBV4-1
d_gene: TRBD2
len: 18
j_gene: TRBJ2-1
abundance: once
CDR3nt: TGCGCCAGCAGCCAAGATCACCTAGCGGGGGTCACGGGCAATGAGCAGTTCTTC
CDR3aa: CASSQDHLAGVTGNEQFF

v_gene: TRBV4-2
d_gene: TRBD1
len: 17
j_gene: TRBJ2-2
abundance: -
CDR3nt: TGTGCCAGCAGCCCTTTAGCTGGACAGGGAAACACCGGGGAGCCGTTTTTT
CDR3aa: CASSPLAGQGNTGEPFF

v_gene: TRBV28
d_gene: -
len: 18
j_gene: TRBJ1-5
abundance: few
CDR3nt: TGTGCCAGCAGTTTACCAGCCGGACAGTCCCATAGCAATCAGCCCCAGCATTTT
CDR3aa: CASSLPAGQSHSNQPQHF

v_gene: TRBV7-8
d_gene: TRBD1
len: 14
j_gene: TRBJ2-5
abundance: -
CDR3nt: TGTGCCAGCAGCATCACAGGGGGCGGAGAGACTCAGTACTTC
CDR3aa: CASSITGGGETQYF

v_gene: TRBV6-1
d_gene: -
len: 14
j_gene: TRBJ1-1
abundance: -
CDR3nt: TGTGCCAGCAGCTCCCAGAGGGGAAACACTCAAGCTTTCTTT
CDR3aa: CASSSQRGNTQAFF

v_gene: TRBV6-5
d_gene: -
len: 15
j_gene: TRBJ2-1
abundance: -
CDR3nt: TGTGCCAGCAGTTACCCGTGGGGGTCCTACAATGAACAGTTCTTC
CDR3aa: CASSYPWGSYNEQFF

v_gene: TRBV10-3
d_gene: -
len: 12
j_gene: TRBJ1-2
abundance: few
CDR3nt: TGTGCCATCAGTGCAACTTCTGGTGGCTACACCTTC
CDR3aa: CAISATSGGYTF

v_gene: TRBV11-2
d_gene: TRBD2
len: 16
j_gene: TRBJ2-2
abundance: -
CDR3nt: TGTGCCAGCAGTTTAGCACCTGGACTAGCGTCTGGGGAGCTGTTTTTT
CDR3aa: CASSLAPGLASGELFF

v_gene: TRBV28
d_gene: -
len: 13
j_gene: TRBJ1-1
abundance: -
CDR3nt: TGTGCCACTAGGTTGGGCGGAAACACTGAAGCTTTCTTT
CDR3aa: CATRLGGNTEAFF

v_gene: TRBV10-2
d_gene: -
len: 15
j_gene: TRBJ1-5
abundance: few
CDR3nt: TGCGCCACGCTCGGGGACAACCGATCGAATCAGCCCCAGCATTTT
CDR3aa: CATLGDNRSNQPQHF